These 18 T cell receptor beta chains were all obtained from the same sample, sequenced in a study of CD8+ T cells in alopecia areata. RNA extraction was followed by reverse transcription into cDNA, which acted as the sequencing template. Method: immunoSEQ multiplex PCR; TCRdb's copy keeps in-frame clones and lacks some. The profile covers 200,000 to 300,000 clones, none occurring a single time. Using CD4, CD8alpha, NKG2D, NKG2ACE and other markers, pooled cutaneous lymph node cells were sorted. Sequencing was done on a sample of CD4+ T cells sorted from a lymph node. The source is a C3H/HeJ mouse with alopecia areata. Strain haplotype at MHC: H2-k.

As to this clone: Gene names and germline match the mouse. The CDR3 is cut off 4 residues early in the read; its end comes from the germline J gene. The V gene is TRBV13-2, the J gene TRBJ2-1; 8 bases match TRBD2. The CDR3 covers 15 residues. The junction had 5 bases not matched to a gene; V was cut back by 5 bases and J by 1 base. Looked up from germline, CDR1 is NNHNN and CDR2 is SYGAGS (reference sequence). The DNA read from the CDR3 is TGTGCCAGCGGCGCCCACTGGGGGAACTATGCT. It yields the protein CASGAHWGNYA. The full CDR3 sequence reads CASGAHWGNYAEQFF.

For this clone: Gene names and germline refer to mouse. From the germline J gene comes the end of the CDR3, since the read stops 4 residues before it. The same CDR3 is also encoded by other DNA sequences in this sample. The chain uses TRBV5 and TRBJ1-1; no clear D gene. Germline V gene sequence: CDR1 LGHNA, CDR2 YNLKQL (reference sequence). The CDR3 covers 12 residues. CDR3 loop: CASSQGLGEVFF. Partial CDR3 DNA: TGTGCCAGCAGCCAAGGATTGGGA.

In the case of this clone: The genes are named according to mouse. The missing CDR3 end, 4 residues past where the read stops, is filled in from the germline J gene. Other DNA sequences in this sample translate to the same CDR3. The chain couples TRBV1 to TRBJ2-7; TRBD1 matches 12 bases. CDR3 length: 14 residues. Germline V gives CDR1 NSQYPW, CDR2 LRSPGD (reference sequence). CDR3 amino acids: CTCSGRDRGHEQYF. The DNA read from the CDR3 is TGCACCTGCAGTGGGAGGGACAGGGGGCAT.

As concerns this clone: Gene names denote mouse genes. With the read ending 4 residues before the CDR3 end, the germline J gene is used to fill in that end. The chain joins TRBV13-1 to TRBJ2-7; D possibly corresponds to TRBD2 (7 bases). Germline CDR1 is NSHNY and CDR2 is SYGAGN. This CDR3 has 15 residues. The V gene lost 1 base and the J gene lost 3 bases, with 14 bases spanning the gap. Partial CDR3 DNA: TGTGCCAGCAGTGATAGGAGGGGGGCTAACTAT. Translating gives CASSDRRGANY. The CDR3, in full, reads CASSDRRGANYEQYF.

This clone was detected a few times. The gene symbols are mouse symbols. The read terminates 4 residues ahead of where the CDR3 ends, so the germline J gene completes it. The chain uses TRBV3 and TRBJ2-7, with 9 bases identical to TRBD2. CDR3 length: 15 amino acids. The germline V gene has CDR1 SNHLY and CDR2 FYNGKV (reference sequence). CDR3 DNA (partial): TGTGCCAGCAGCCCCGCCCGGGACTGGGAGTAT. Protein sequence: CASSPARDWEY. The CDR3 as a whole reads CASSPARDWEYEQYF.

This clone was detected ten times or more. The genes are named according to mouse. The CDR3 end falls 4 residues outside the read, so it is completed with the germline J gene. This rearrangement joins TRBV17 to TRBJ2-2; D ambiguous. V was trimmed by 6 bases and J by 1 base, leaving 3 bases between them. The CDR3 is made up of 12 amino acids. The V gene's germline CDR1 is MNHDT and CDR2 YYDKIL. The CDR3: CASSRNTGQLYF. The sequenced part of the CDR3 DNA is TGTGCTAGCAGCAGAAACACCGGG.

A few counts support this clone. Mouse names are used for the genes. The read terminates 4 residues before the CDR3 end, so the remaining end is supplied by the germline J gene. The rearrangement uses TRBV13-2 and TRBJ2-1; D may be TRBD1 (6 bases). This CDR3 comprises 14 residues. V was clipped by 5 bases and J by 4 bases, with 13 bases between them. In germline, CDR1 is NNHNN, CDR2 SYGAGS (reference sequence). This chain's CDR3 is CASGNRDNYAEQFF. The covered CDR3 bases are TGTGCCAGCGGCAACCGGGACAATTATGCT.

This clone turned up a few times. Gene names and germline refer to mouse. The read terminates 4 residues ahead of where the CDR3 ends, so the germline J gene completes it. Different DNA sequences within this sample yield the same CDR3. This chain joins TRBV13-3 and TRBJ1-2; D gene uncertain. Trimming took 2 bases from V and 4 from J, leaving 6 bases between them. Germline V gene lookup returns CDR1 NNHDY and CDR2 SYVADS. This CDR3 is 12 amino acids long. The CDR3 spells CASSERGSDYTF. The part of the CDR3 DNA that was read is TGTGCCAGCAGTGAACGTGGCTCC.

This clone turned up a few times. The listed genes are named as in mouse. Sequencing ends 4 residues short of the CDR3 end; the germline J gene provides the rest. The chain couples TRBV13-1 to TRBJ2-4; 12 bases line up with TRBD2. Germline V lookup: CDR1 NSHNY, CDR2 SYGAGN. CDR3 length equals 15 residues. The CDR3 DNA, read in part, is TGTGCCAGCAGAGACTGGGGGGGCGCGAGAAAC. Protein product: CASRDWGGARN. The whole CDR3 sequence is CASRDWGGARNTLYF.

This clone was seen only a few times. Gene names follow the mouse nomenclature. The read finishes 4 residues shy of the CDR3 end, and the germline J gene is used to complete it. V and J are TRBV13-2 and TRBJ1-2; D not certain. The length of the CDR3 is 14 residues. Germline V lookup: CDR1 NNHNN, CDR2 SYGAGS (reference sequence). Trimming took 0 bases from V and 1 from J, leaving 7 bases between them. The part of the CDR3 DNA that was read is TGTGCCAGCGGTGATGCACGACAAAACTCC. Its translation: CASGDARQNS. The entire CDR3 is CASGDARQNSDYTF.

This clone was seen a few times. Here the gene names and germline are mouse. The CDR3 end falls 4 residues outside the read, so it is completed with the germline J gene. The chain recombines TRBV5 with TRBJ2-3; D gene ambiguous. Germline V gene data show CDR1 as LGHNA and CDR2 as YNLKQL (reference sequence). The ends were cut back, 2 bases at V and 0 bases at J, with 6 bases in the middle. This CDR3 comprises 14 residues. The CDR3 here is CASSQPASAETLYF. The part of the CDR3 DNA that was read is TGTGCCAGCAGCCAACCAGCTAGTGCAGAA.

The table lists this clone with a few counts. Gene names denote mouse genes. The read gets to within 4 residues of the CDR3 end, and the germline J gene fills in the rest. J is TRBJ2-5 and V is TRBV19; 10 nucleotides line up with TRBD2. Germline loops: CDR1 FNHDT, CDR2 SITEND (reference sequence). The CDR3 contains 14 residues. V lost 5 bases, J lost 1 base, and 1 base stayed unmatched. Partial CDR3 DNA: TGTGCCAGCAGCCTGGGGGGGCACCAAGAC. This sequence encodes CASSLGGHQD. The CDR3 in full is CASSLGGHQDTQYF.

Remarks on this clone: Gene labels here are mouse ones. The sequenced fragment ends 4 residues before the CDR3 boundary, so the rest is inferred from the germline J gene. The same CDR3 also results from other DNA sequences found in this sample. This chain connects TRBV13-3 to TRBJ2-7, with TRBD2 matching over 9 bases. The ends lost 2 bases at V and 3 bases at J; junction bases unmatched: 3. This CDR3 is 14 amino acids long. Germline CDR1 NNHDY, CDR2 SYVADS. CDR3: CASSDAGGVYEQYF. The sequenced part of the CDR3 DNA is TGTGCCAGCAGTGACGCTGGGGGGGTCTAT.

The table lists this clone with a few counts. Genes and germline are mouse. The read terminates 4 residues before the CDR3 end, so the remaining end is supplied by the germline J gene. This rearrangement joins TRBV14 to TRBJ1-1, with 7 bases lining up with TRBD1. Germline V lookup: CDR1 SGHDT, CDR2 FRDEAV. V shed 2 bases, J shed 1 base, and the junction held 8 bases outside the gene matches. CDR3 length equals 16 residues. The DNA read from the CDR3 is TGTGCCAGCAGTTTTTTTACGGACAGGCGAAACACA. Translated: CASSFFTDRRNT. The CDR3 in its entirety is CASSFFTDRRNTEVFF.

This clone was counted only a few times. Mouse germline and gene names are used. The read is 4 residues too short to cover the CDR3 end, so that end is filled in from the germline J gene. This chain joins TRBV13-1 and TRBJ2-5; TRBD1 might be the D (5 bases). Germline V gene sequence: CDR1 NSHNY, CDR2 SYGAGN. The CDR3 is 14 amino acids. CDR3 region: CASSDEGNRDTQYF. The covered CDR3 bases are TGTGCCAGCAGTGATGAAGGGAACAGGGAC.

A note on this clone: All gene names here are mouse names. The read finishes 4 residues shy of the CDR3 end, and the germline J gene is used to complete it. This sequence joins TRBV14 and TRBJ2-1; 7 bases fit TRBD2. Germline CDR1 is SGHDT and CDR2 is FRDEAV. The V and J ends lost 6 bases and 4 bases, in that order; junction bases with no gene match: 7. The CDR3 consists of 14 residues. CDR3 bases read: TGTGCCAGCACCCAGACTGGGTTTTATGCT. It encodes CASTQTGFYA. Given in full, the CDR3 is CASTQTGFYAEQFF. The variable domain in full, with the rest retrieved from reference TRBV14 and TRBJ2-1, is EAGVTQSPRYAVLQEGQAVSFWCDPISGHDTLYWYQQPRDQGPQLLVYFRDEAVIDNSQLPSDRFSAVRPKGTNSTLKIQSAKQGDTATYLCASTQTGFYAEQFFGPGTRLTVL.

About this clone itself: The genes are named according to mouse. Read data end 4 residues before the CDR3 end; the end is taken from the germline J gene. The chain joins TRBV13-3 to TRBJ2-7, with TRBD1 as a possible D gene (5 bases). The germline V gene has CDR1 NNHDY and CDR2 SYVADS. This CDR3 region has 13 residues. The V and J ends lost 5 bases and 0 bases respectively, with 9 bases between them. CDR3 in amino acids: CASSPDSSYEQYF. The sequenced CDR3 bases are TGTGCCAGCAGCCCTGACAGCTCCTAT.

This clone was seen a few times. Possible read error: a much larger clone is one base away. All gene names here are mouse names. Other nucleotide sequences in the sample specify the same CDR3. Partial CDR3 DNA: TGTGCCAGCAGAGACTGGGGGGACCAAGAC. This encodes CASRDWGDQD. The whole CDR3 sequence is CASRDWGDQDTQYF. The V and J genes are TRBV13-1 and TRBJ2-5, with 10 bases lining up with TRBD2. Read coverage stops 4 residues before the CDR3 terminus; the germline J gene supplies the remainder. Germline trimming cut 5 bases from V and 1 base from J; bases unmatched to any gene: 1. The CDR3 is made up of 14 amino acids. From germline, CDR1 is NSHNY and CDR2 SYGAGN.